This TCR beta chain was recorded in a study of blood T cell repertoires in COVID-19. The overall study: There were acute and convalescent COVID-19 samples, and they came from the United States, Italy and Spain. T cells, B-cell-depleted T cells, or PBMCs provided the cDNA or gDNA that served as material.

CDR1 KGHSH and CDR2 LQKENI come from the germline V gene. The V segment lost 3 bases and the J segment 9 bases; nucleotides outside the gene matches: 10. The CDR3 sequence is 15 residues long. Study processing details: Amplification with reference gene primers provided the estimates of nucleated cell counts. The table came from immunoSEQ multiplex PCR; TCRdb's copy has only in-frame clones and leaves some out. Clone size and V and J calls were adopted from that table, with D and trimming inferred from the DNA. Among about 230,000 clones listed, approximately 84% were seen once. Seattle's cohort entered during active infection and was followed longitudinally.

Sequencing used peripheral blood. The origin of this receptor is a man aged 50-59 years with COVID-19, enrolled during active disease. V and J are TRBV18 and TRBJ2-7; 11 bases line up with TRBD1. The CDR3 loop is CASSPPGTGGRGQYF. The CDR3 DNA sequence: TGTGCCAGCTCACCTCCCGGGACAGGGGGAAGGGGGCAGTACTTC.